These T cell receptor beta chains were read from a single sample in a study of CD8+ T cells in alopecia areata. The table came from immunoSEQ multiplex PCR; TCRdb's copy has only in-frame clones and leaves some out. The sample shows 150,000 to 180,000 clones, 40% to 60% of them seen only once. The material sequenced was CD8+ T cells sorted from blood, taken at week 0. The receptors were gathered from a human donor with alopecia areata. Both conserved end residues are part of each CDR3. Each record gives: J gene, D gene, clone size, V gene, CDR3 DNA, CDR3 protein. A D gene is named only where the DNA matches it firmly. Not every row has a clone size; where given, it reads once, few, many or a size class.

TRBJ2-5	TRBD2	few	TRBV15	TGTGCCACCAGCAGAGACGGGGGGGACCTAGACGAGTACTTC	CATSRDGGDLDEYF
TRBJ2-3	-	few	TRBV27	TGTGCCAGCAGTTTGACGAGTTGGGCCAGGGGCACAGATACGCAGTATTTT	CASSLTSWARGTDTQYF
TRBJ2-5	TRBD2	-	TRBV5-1	TGCGCCAGCAGCCAAGGACTAGCGGGGGAGACCCAGTACTTC	CASSQGLAGETQYF
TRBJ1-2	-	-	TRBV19	TGTGCCAGTAGTACTGAAGGGGGCTACACCTTC	CASSTEGGYTF
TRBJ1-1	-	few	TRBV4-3	TGCGCCAGCAGCCAAGGGCGAGGGGCTGAAGCTTTCTTT	CASSQGRGAEAFF
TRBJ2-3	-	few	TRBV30	TGTGCCTGGAGTGAAACAGATACGCAGTATTTT	CAWSETDTQYF
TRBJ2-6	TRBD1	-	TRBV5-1	TGCGCCAGCAGCCTCCGGGGACAGGGGGCGACTGGGGCCAACGTCCTGACTTTC	CASSLRGQGATGANVLTF
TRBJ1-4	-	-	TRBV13	TGTGCCAGCAGTCAACGATCGCGGAGAGAAAAACTGTTTTTT	CASSQRSRREKLFF
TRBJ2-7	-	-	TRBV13	TGTGCCAGCAGCTTTGGGTCAATTCGGGAGCAGTACTTC	CASSFGSIREQYF
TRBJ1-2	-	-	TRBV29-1	TGCAGCGTTGGGCCCCAGGCCCACTATGGCTACACCTTC	CSVGPQAHYGYTF
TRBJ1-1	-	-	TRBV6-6	TGTGCCACCACCCGGGGGGACACTGAAGCTTTCTTT	CATTRGDTEAFF
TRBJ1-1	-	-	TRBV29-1	TGCAGCGCCTGGCCAGAGAACACTGAAGCTTTCTTT	CSAWPENTEAFF
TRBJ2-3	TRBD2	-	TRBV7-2	TGTGCCAGCAGCTTAATGCTAGCGGGGTCTAGCACAGATACGCAGTATTTT	CASSLMLAGSSTDTQYF
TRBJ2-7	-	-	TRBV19	TGTGCCAGTAGCATCGACACCTCCGGCGGTCTCGAGCAGTACTTC	CASSIDTSGGLEQYF
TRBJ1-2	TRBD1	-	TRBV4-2	TGTGCCAGCAGCCAACAGGGGGCGCAGGGCTACACCTTC	CASSQQGAQGYTF
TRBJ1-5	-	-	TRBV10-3	TGTGCCATCAGTGTGGATAGCAATCAGCCCCAGCATTTT	CAISVDSNQPQHF
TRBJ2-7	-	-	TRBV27	TGTGCCAGCAGTTGGGGGGCTCGGGACGAGCAGTACTTC	CASSWGARDEQYF
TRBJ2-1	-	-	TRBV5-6	TGTGCCAGCGGCCATAGCGGTAGGGGATGGCTCTTC	CASGHSGRGWLF
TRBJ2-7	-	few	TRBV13	TGTGCCAGCAGCTCACCAGGGGATAAGGTCTACGAGCAGTACTTC	CASSSPGDKVYEQYF
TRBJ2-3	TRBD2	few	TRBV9	TGTGCCAGCAGCCCGCGGACTAGCGGGGGTGACACAGATACGCAGTATTTT	CASSPRTSGGDTDTQYF
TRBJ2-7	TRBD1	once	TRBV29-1	TGCAGCGCCGAGGACAGGGGTACCTACGAGCAGTACTTC	CSAEDRGTYEQYF
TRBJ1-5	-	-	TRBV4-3	TGCGCCAGCAGCCTGGACTGGGGCAATCAGCCCCAGCATTTT	CASSLDWGNQPQHF
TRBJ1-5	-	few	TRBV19	TGTGCCAGTGCGGGCTTCTCCTTGGGTAATCAGCCCCAGCATTTT	CASAGFSLGNQPQHF
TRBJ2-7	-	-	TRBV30	TGTGCCTGGAGTTGGGACGGCTACGAGCAGTACTTC	CAWSWDGYEQYF
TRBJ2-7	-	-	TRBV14	TGTGCCAGCAGCCATCGACAGAAAGTCTACGAGCAGTACTTC	CASSHRQKVYEQYF
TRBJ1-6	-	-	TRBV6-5	TGTGCCAGCAGTCCCCATAATTCACCCCTCCACTTT	CASSPHNSPLHF
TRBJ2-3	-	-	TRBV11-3	TGTGCCAGCAGCTTAGAGGGGGCCGCTATGGATACGCAGTATTTT	CASSLEGAAMDTQYF
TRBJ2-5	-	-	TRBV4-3	TGCGCCAGCAGCCAAGCCACTGGATTCCAAGAGACCCAGTACTTC	CASSQATGFQETQYF
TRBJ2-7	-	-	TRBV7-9	TGTGCCAGCAGCCAACAGGAATTCGCCTACGAGCAGTACTTC	CASSQQEFAYEQYF
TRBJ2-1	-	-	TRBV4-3	TGCGCCAGCAGCCAAGAGACAAATGAGCAGTTCTTC	CASSQETNEQFF
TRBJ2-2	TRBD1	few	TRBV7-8	TGTGCCAGCAGACTCGGACAGGGGGCAATCGGGGAGCTGTTTTTT	CASRLGQGAIGELFF
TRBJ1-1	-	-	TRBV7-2	TGTGCCAGCAGCTTAGAGCCGAGGGGCACTGAAGCTTTCTTT	CASSLEPRGTEAFF
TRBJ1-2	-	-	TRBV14	TGTGCCAGCAGCCACGCGAGCTCCTATGGCTACACCTTC	CASSHASSYGYTF
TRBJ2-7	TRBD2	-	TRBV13	TGTGCCAGCAGCCAGGGACTAGCGGGGGAAGGCTACGAGCAGTACTTC	CASSQGLAGEGYEQYF
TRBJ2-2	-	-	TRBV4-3	TGCGCCAGCAGCCGGGGCGGGGAGCTGTTTTTT	CASSRGGELFF
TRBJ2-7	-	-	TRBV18	TGTGCCAGCTCACCATTGAGCTCCTACGAGCAGTACTTC	CASSPLSSYEQYF